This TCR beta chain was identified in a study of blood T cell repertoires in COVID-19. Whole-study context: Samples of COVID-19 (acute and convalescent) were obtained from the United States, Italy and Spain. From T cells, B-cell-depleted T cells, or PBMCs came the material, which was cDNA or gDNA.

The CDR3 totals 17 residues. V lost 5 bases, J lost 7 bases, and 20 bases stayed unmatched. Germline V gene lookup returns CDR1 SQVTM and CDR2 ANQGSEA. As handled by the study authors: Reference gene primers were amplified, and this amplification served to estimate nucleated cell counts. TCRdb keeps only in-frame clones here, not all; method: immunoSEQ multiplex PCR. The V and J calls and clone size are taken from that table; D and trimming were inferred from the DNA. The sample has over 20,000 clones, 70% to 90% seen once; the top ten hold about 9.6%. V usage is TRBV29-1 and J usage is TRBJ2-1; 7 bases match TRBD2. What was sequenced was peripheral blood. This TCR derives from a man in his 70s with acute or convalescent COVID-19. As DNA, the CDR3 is TGCAGCGTTAAAGGTCTCAGGGCGGGAGCGGTGAGTAATGAGCAGTTCTTC. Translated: CSVKGLRAGAVSNEQFF.